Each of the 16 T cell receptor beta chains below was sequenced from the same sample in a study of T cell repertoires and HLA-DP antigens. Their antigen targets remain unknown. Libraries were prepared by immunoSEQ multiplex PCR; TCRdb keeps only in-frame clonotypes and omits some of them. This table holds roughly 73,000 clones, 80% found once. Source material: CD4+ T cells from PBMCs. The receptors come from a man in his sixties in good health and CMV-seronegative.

In nucleotides, the CDR3 is TGTGCCAGCAGCCAGGTGCCCGGCTGGGGGAGGGCCGGGAATGAGCAGTTCTTC. Translated: CASSQVPGWGRAGNEQFF. The gene calls are TRBV7-2 and TRBJ2-1; 7 bases are a match to TRBD2. Losses at the gene ends were 5 bases for V and 7 bases for J; bases not matched to a gene: 20. CDR3 length: 18 residues. Looked up from germline, CDR1 is SGHTA and CDR2 is FQGNSA.

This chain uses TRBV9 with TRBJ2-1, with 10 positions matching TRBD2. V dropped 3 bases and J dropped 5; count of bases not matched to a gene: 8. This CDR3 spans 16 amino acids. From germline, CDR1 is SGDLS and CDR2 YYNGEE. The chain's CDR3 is CASSERLAGLNNEQFF. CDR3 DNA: TGTGCCAGCAGCGAAAGACTAGCGGGTTTAAACAATGAGCAGTTCTTC.

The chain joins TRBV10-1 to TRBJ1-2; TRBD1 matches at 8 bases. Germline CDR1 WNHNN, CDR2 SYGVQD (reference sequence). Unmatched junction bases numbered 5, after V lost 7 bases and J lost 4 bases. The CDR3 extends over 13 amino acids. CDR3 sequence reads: CASTTGGGYGYTF. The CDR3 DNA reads TGCGCCAGCACCACAGGGGGTGGCTATGGCTACACCTTC.

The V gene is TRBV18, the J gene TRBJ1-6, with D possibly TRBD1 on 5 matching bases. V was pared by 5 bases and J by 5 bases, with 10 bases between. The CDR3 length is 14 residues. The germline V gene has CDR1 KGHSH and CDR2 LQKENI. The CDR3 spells CASSWGRDNSPLHF. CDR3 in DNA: TGTGCCAGCTCATGGGGACGGGATAATTCACCCCTCCACTTT.

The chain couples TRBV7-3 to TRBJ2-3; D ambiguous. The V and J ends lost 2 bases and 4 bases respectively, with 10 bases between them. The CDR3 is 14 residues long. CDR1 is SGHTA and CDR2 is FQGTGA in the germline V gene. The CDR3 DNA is TGTGCCAGCAGCTTAGGGTCCCCAGCAGATACGCAGTATTTT. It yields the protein CASSLGSPADTQYF.

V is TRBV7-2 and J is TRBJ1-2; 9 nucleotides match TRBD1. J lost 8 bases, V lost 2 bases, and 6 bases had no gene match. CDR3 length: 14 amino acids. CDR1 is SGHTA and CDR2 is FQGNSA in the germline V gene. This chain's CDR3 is CASSLSGTGSGYTF. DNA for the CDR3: TGTGCCAGCAGCTTATCCGGGACAGGGAGCGGCTACACCTTC.

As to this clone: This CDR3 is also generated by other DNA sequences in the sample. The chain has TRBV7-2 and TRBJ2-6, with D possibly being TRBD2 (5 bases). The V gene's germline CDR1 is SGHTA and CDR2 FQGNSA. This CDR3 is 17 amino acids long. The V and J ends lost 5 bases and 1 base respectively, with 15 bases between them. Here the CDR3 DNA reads TGTGCCAGCAGCCCCGGACTTCTAAGTTCTGGGGCCAACGTCCTGACTTTC. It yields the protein CASSPGLLSSGANVLTF.

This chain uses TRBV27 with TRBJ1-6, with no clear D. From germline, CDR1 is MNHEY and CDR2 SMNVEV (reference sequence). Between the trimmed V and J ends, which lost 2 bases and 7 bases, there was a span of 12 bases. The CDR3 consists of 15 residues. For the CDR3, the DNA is TGTGCCAGCAGTTTACAGGATGGGATGAATTCACCCCTCCACTTT. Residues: CASSLQDGMNSPLHF.

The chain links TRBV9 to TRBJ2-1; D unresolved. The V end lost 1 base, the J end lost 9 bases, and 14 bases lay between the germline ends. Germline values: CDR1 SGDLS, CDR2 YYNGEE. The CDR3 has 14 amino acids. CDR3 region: CASSVSGSFGEQFF. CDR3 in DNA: TGTGCCAGCAGCGTAAGTGGGTCCTTTGGTGAGCAGTTCTTC.

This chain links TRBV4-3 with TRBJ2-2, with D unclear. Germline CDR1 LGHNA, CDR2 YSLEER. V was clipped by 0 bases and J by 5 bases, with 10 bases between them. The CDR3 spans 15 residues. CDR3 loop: CASSQDPRRTGELFF. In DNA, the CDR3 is TGCGCCAGCAGCCAAGACCCCCGGCGTACCGGGGAGCTGTTTTTT.

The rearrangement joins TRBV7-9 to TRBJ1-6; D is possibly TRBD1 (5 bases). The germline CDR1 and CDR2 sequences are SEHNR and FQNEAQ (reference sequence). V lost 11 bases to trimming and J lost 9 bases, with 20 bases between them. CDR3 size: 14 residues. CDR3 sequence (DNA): TGTGCCGGACACGGAGACAAACTTAGTTCACCCCTCCACTTT. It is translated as CAGHGDKLSSPLHF.

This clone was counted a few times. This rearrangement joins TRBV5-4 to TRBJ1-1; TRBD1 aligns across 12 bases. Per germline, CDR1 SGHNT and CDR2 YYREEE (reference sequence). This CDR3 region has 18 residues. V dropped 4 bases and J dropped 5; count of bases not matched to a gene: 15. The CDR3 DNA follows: TGTGCCAGCAGCCAACGGGACAGGGGGCGGGAAGAGGGAACTGAAGCTTTCTTT. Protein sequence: CASSQRDRGREEGTEAFF.

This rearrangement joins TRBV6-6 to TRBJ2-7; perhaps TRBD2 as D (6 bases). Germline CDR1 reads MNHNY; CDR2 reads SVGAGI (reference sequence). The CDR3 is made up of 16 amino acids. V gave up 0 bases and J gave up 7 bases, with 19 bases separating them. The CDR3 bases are TGTGCCAGCAGTTACTCGCTAGCGCAGCCCCTGGGTGAGCAGTACTTC. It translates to CASSYSLAQPLGEQYF.

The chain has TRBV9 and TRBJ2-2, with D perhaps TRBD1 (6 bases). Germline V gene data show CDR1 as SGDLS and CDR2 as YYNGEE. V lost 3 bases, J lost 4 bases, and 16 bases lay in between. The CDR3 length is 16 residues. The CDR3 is CASSDTQGWSTGELFF. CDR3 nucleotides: TGTGCCAGCAGCGACACACAGGGATGGAGCACCGGGGAGCTGTTTTTT.

The CDR3 reads CASSRSSGGQETQYF. CDR3 DNA sequence: TGCGCCAGCAGCCGATCTAGCGGGGGCCAAGAGACCCAGTACTTC. This sequence joins TRBV4-3 and TRBJ2-5, with 10 bases that match TRBD2. Unmatched junction bases numbered 3, after V lost 4 bases and J lost 1 base. Germline loops: CDR1 LGHNA, CDR2 YSLEER. The CDR3 spans 15 residues.

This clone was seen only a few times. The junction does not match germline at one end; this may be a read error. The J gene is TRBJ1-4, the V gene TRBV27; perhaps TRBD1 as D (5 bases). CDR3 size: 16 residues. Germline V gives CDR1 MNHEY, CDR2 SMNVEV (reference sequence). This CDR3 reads CASRLFGAGSNEKLFF. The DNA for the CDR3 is TGTGCCAGCAGATTATTTGGGGCAGGGTCTAATGAAAAACTGTTTTTT. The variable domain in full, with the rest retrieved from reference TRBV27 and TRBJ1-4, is EAQVTQNPRYLITVTGKKLTVTCSQNMNHEYMSWYRQDPGLGLRQIYYSMNVEVTDKGDVPEGYKVSRKEKRNFPLILESPSPNQTSLYFCASRLFGAGSNEKLFFGSGTQLSVL.